This TCR beta chain was observed in a study of human T cells and chemical hapten exposure. One entry per CDR3 protein, called by TCRdb with MiXCR from the RACE reads. The table shows about 360,000 distinct CDR3 sequences, with around 6.9% occurring only once. V lost 1 base to trimming and J lost 0 bases, with 14 bases between them. The V gene's germline CDR1 is KGHDR and CDR2 SFDVKD. This CDR3 comprises 17 residues. This clonotype occurred a few times. This sample's time point: patch test 1, 2 weeks after DPC sensitization. The treatment: therapeutic diphenylcyclopropenone sensitization with weekly scalp DPC.

The material was whole blood, obtained in connection with sensitization to the hapten diphenylcyclopropenone (DPC). The rearrangement uses TRBV24-1 and TRBJ1-2; a weak D match, TRBD1 (5 bases). This sequence originates from a woman aged 18-30 years with alopecia areata. Some clones in this sample may be carry-over from other donors' samples. The CDR3 loop is CATSDFNWGSANYGYTF. CDR3 sequence (DNA): TGTGCCACCAGTGATTTCAACTGGGGCAGTGCTAACTATGGCTACACCTTC.